This paragraph covers one T cell receptor (beta chain) sequence. TCRdb's copy holds only in-frame clones and misses some; the assay was immunoSEQ multiplex PCR. The table includes some 87,000 clones, about 90% detected once. The data derive from a study of blood T cell repertoires in COVID-19. V was clipped by 0 bases and J by 5 bases, with 11 bases between them. Germline V lookup: CDR1 SGHRS, CDR2 YFSETQ. The CDR3 has 14 residues. V and J are TRBV5-1 and TRBJ1-1, with D unclear. The sample comprised peripheral blood. The sequence derives from a human donor with COVID-19, enrolled during active disease. The donor label of this sample is uncertain. The CDR3 loop reads CASSLGAGRTEAFF. The CDR3 DNA follows: TGCGCCAGCAGCTTGGGAGCAGGTCGAACTGAAGCTTTCTTT.